Detailed here is one T cell receptor beta chain. This sample was taken from a study of blood T cell repertoires in COVID-19. For the study at large: PBMCs, B-cell-depleted T cells, or T cells were the source of the cDNA or gDNA that made up the material.

TCRdb keeps only in-frame clones here, not all; method: immunoSEQ multiplex PCR. The sample lists fewer than 250,000 clones, about 87% occurring once. Input material: peripheral blood. The receptor comes from a man aged 55 to 70 with acute or convalescent COVID-19.

CDR3 nucleotides: TGTGCCAGCAGCTTGGGGCAGGGGAACACTGAAGCTTTCTTT. This sequence encodes CASSLGQGNTEAFF. The chain joins TRBV13 to TRBJ1-1; maybe TRBD1 (5 bases). The V end was cut by 3 bases, the J end by 1 base, with 9 bases between. This CDR3 is 14 amino acids long. Germline CDR1 reads PRHDT; CDR2 reads FYEKMQ (reference sequence).